This T cell receptor (beta chain) comes out of a study of blood T cell repertoires in COVID-19. Overall study context: COVID-19 samples from acute and convalescent phases originated in the United States, Italy and Spain. Sample material is recorded as cDNA or gDNA derived from T cells, B-cell-depleted T cells, or PBMCs.

CDR3 size: 16 residues. Per the germline V gene, CDR1 is SEHNR and CDR2 is FQNEAQ (reference sequence). V shed 3 bases, J shed 5 bases, and the junction held 12 bases outside the gene matches. Authors' analysis steps: By means of reference gene primer amplification, nucleated cell counts were estimated. Some clones are missing from TCRdb's copy, which holds only in-frame ones; the method was immunoSEQ multiplex PCR. V, J and clone size are taken as reported in that table, and D and trimming were inferred from the DNA itself. The sample has a few hundred thousand clones; 85% to 90% are singletons. Recruited during active infection, patients (from Seattle) were subsequently followed longitudinally.

The chain uses TRBV7-9 and TRBJ1-1, with 7 bases aligning to TRBD1. Sequenced: peripheral blood. The receptor's source is a woman aged 30 to 39 with COVID-19, enrolled during active disease. The CDR3 is CASSFRMTGRNTEAFF. The DNA of the CDR3 is TGTGCCAGCAGCTTTAGAATGACAGGGAGGAATACTGAAGCTTTCTTT.